This TCR beta chain was identified during a study of T-cell memory formation after mild COVID-19. The overall study: Across donors, TCR clusters were largely donor specific. Study-level points and caveats: Memory cells collected pre-infection included some clones that later responded, suggesting cross-reactive memory joined. The authors did not confirm SARS-CoV-2 specificity of second-wave clones peaking day 37. Clones that contracted from day 15 to 85 were balanced CD4/CD8, while later expanders leaned CD4+.

TCRdb independently ran MiXCR on the 5' RACE reads; one entry per CDR3 protein. The top ten clones hold approximately 21% of a sample with roughly 400,000 distinct CDR3 sequences, 16% of them seen once. Note on this clonotype: What it recognizes is unknown.

Germline V gives CDR1 MNHEY, CDR2 SVGAGI. Trimming shortened V by 2 bases and J by 7 bases, and 15 bases separated the two germline ends. This CDR3 has 16 residues. Input material: PBMCs or a T cell subset sorted from them (not recorded which). The clonotype originates from a young man who had mild COVID-19 (a few samples of this study predate the infection). Cell type and time point are not known. This rearrangement joins TRBV6-5 to TRBJ1-6; perhaps TRBD1 as D (6 bases). CDR3 DNA sequence: TGTGCCAGCAGTTACGCCCTGCAGGGGCGGAATTCACCCCTCCACTTT. Protein: CASSYALQGRNSPLHF.